These T cell receptor beta chains were read from a single sample in a study of identical twins. Using its own MiXCR run on the 5' RACE reads, TCRdb lists one record per CDR3 protein. The table has under 900,000 distinct CDR3 sequences, more than 9% seen once. These data were also filed under a second study, of yellow fever vaccine responses in identical twins.

The sequencing sample was made of PBMCs. The receptor source for this set is a woman under 30 in good health. Each CDR3 is given with its conserved first and last residue. D genes are given only for firm matches. A row's size may be missing; if present it is once, few, many or a size class.

d_call	cdr3_length	v_call	clone_size	j_call	cdr3_nt	cdr3_aa
NA	17	TRBV5-5	NA	TRBJ2-3	TGTGCCAGCAGCCCCAGCCTAGGACGGTATAGCACAGATACGCAGTATTTT	CASSPSLGRYSTDTQYF
NA	14	TRBV15	few	TRBJ2-3	TGTGCCACCAGCCTCGTGGGGGCCACAGATACGCAGTATTTT	CATSLVGATDTQYF
NA	18	TRBV4-1	few	TRBJ2-1	TGCGCCAGCAGCCTCGGAACGGGTCGGGGGATTTTCTACAATGAGCAGTTCTTC	CASSLGTGRGIFYNEQFF
NA	14	TRBV11-2	NA	TRBJ2-4	TGTGCCAGCAGCTTAACAGGGTCCAAAAACATTCAGTACTTC	CASSLTGSKNIQYF
NA	16	TRBV3-1	NA	TRBJ1-3	TGTGCCAGCAGCCATCGGACAGCCAGCTCTGGAAACACCATATATTTT	CASSHRTASSGNTIYF
NA	13	TRBV6-1	NA	TRBJ2-5	TGTGCCAGCAGTGTGACACTCCAAGAGACCCAGTACTTC	CASSVTLQETQYF
NA	16	TRBV19	NA	TRBJ2-1	TGTGCCAGTAGTGCGGCGGTACGGGGGGCTAACAATGAGCAGTTCTTC	CASSAAVRGANNEQFF
NA	14	TRBV24-1	few	TRBJ2-2	TGTGCCACCAGTGATTTCAGGGCGGACGGGGAGCTGTTTTTT	CATSDFRADGELFF
TRBD2	14	TRBV20-1	NA	TRBJ2-3	TGCAGTGCTAGAGTCGGGGGGGCTGGGGATACGCAGTATTTT	CSARVGGAGDTQYF
NA	16	TRBV6-5	many	TRBJ2-1	TGTGCCAGCAGTTACTCGACGCGGCCGGATTACAATGAGCAGTTCTTC	CASSYSTRPDYNEQFF
TRBD2	14	TRBV5-1	few	TRBJ2-1	TGCGCCAGCAGCGACCCGATAGCGGGACGTGAGCAGTTCTTC	CASSDPIAGREQFF
NA	15	TRBV7-9	NA	TRBJ2-1	TGTGCCAGCACGTCTTGGGAGCGCTCCTACAATGAGCAGTTCTTC	CASTSWERSYNEQFF
TRBD1	13	TRBV20-1	NA	TRBJ2-7	TGCAGTGCCGGGACAGGGGCTCCCTACGAGCAGTACTTC	CSAGTGAPYEQYF
NA	17	TRBV15	few	TRBJ1-1	TGTGCCACCAGCCGAGAGGAGGATTTAGCAGGGAACACTGAAGCTTTCTTT	CATSREEDLAGNTEAFF
NA	9	TRBV12-3/TRBV12-4	NA	TRBJ1-2	TGTGCCAGCAGTTTGACAGAGGACTTC	CASSLTEDF
NA	14	TRBV25-1	NA	TRBJ1-6	TGTGCCAGCAGTGAAAGTAGGGCGAATTCACCCCTCCACTTT	CASSESRANSPLHF
TRBD1	15	TRBV29-1	few	TRBJ2-2	TGCAGCGTTGATACCGGGACAGGGAACACCGGGGAGCTGTTTTTT	CSVDTGTGNTGELFF
NA	15	TRBV12-3/TRBV12-4	many	TRBJ2-7	TGTGCCAGCAACAATCGGGGGACACCTCCTTACGAGCAGTACTTC	CASNNRGTPPYEQYF
NA	12	TRBV29-1	many	TRBJ2-1	TGCAGCGTCCTCAGGGCTCTAGGGGAGCAGTTCTTC	CSVLRALGEQFF
NA	11	TRBV10-3	few	TRBJ2-3	TGTGCCGCCGGGACGGCAGATACGCAGTATTTT	CAAGTADTQYF
TRBD2	16	TRBV25-1	many	TRBJ2-1	TGTGCCAGCAGTGAGCCCGGGACTAGCGGGAGGAATGAGCAGTTCTTC	CASSEPGTSGRNEQFF
NA	12	TRBV2	NA	TRBJ2-3	TGTGCCAGCAGCGAGTGGACAGATACGCAGTATTTT	CASSEWTDTQYF
NA	13	TRBV19	NA	TRBJ1-5	TGTGCCAGTAGTATAGTTAACAATCAGCCCCAGCATTTT	CASSIVNNQPQHF
NA	15	TRBV20-1	NA	TRBJ1-1	TGCAGTGCTAGGGGTACTCAGGGATTGAACACTGAAGCTTTCTTT	CSARGTQGLNTEAFF
TRBD1	14	TRBV23-1	NA	TRBJ1-4	TGCGCCAGCAGTCGAGAGACAGGGGGCGTGAAACTGTTTTTT	CASSRETGGVKLFF
NA	16	TRBV4-1	many	TRBJ1-5	TGCGCCAGCAGCCAAGAAGGATGGGGTATTGGTCAGCCCCAGCATTTT	CASSQEGWGIGQPQHF
NA	12	TRBV12-3/TRBV12-4	many	TRBJ1-1	TGTGCCAGCACCTTCACCGGGACTGAAGCTTTCTTT	CASTFTGTEAFF
NA	17	TRBV20-1	few	TRBJ2-1	TGCAGTGCTAGAGATGATGGGGGCGAAAGCTCCTACAATGAGCAGTTCTTC	CSARDDGGESSYNEQFF
NA	15	TRBV6-2/TRBV6-3	few	TRBJ2-7	TGTGCCAGCAGTTCTGCGGAATCCATAACCTACGAGCAGTACTTC	CASSSAESITYEQYF
NA	12	TRBV29-1	few	TRBJ2-1	TGCAGCGTTGATTTAACTGGCTCTGAGCAGTTCTTC	CSVDLTGSEQFF
TRBD1	15	TRBV7-9	few	TRBJ2-1	TGTGCCAGCAGCTTAGGCAGGGGGATCTACAATGAGCAGTTCTTC	CASSLGRGIYNEQFF
TRBD2	15	TRBV5-1	few	TRBJ2-1	TGCGCCAGCAGCTTAAGTACTAGCGGTACAGATGAGCAGTTCTTC	CASSLSTSGTDEQFF
TRBD2	16	TRBV10-3	few	TRBJ2-3	TGTGCCATCAGTGAACTATCGGGACTAGCGGGAGATACGCAGTATTTT	CAISELSGLAGDTQYF
TRBD1	14	TRBV10-3	few	TRBJ1-5	TGTGCCATCAGTGAACAGGGGCCCAATCAGCCCCAGCATTTT	CAISEQGPNQPQHF
NA	15	TRBV4-1	few	TRBJ2-1	TGCGCCAGCAGCCCCCGGGGTAGCGGATACAATGAGCAGTTCTTC	CASSPRGSGYNEQFF
NA	14	TRBV28	NA	TRBJ1-3	TGTGCCAGCAGTTCCGGGGGGACGGGAAACACCATATATTTT	CASSSGGTGNTIYF
TRBD2	20	TRBV3-1	NA	TRBJ2-3	TGTGCCAGCAGCCAAGACGGTGATCTAGCGGGCGATCCTAGCACAGATACGCAGTATTTT	CASSQDGDLAGDPSTDTQYF
NA	13	TRBV7-3	NA	TRBJ2-7	TGTGCCAGCAGCTTATATAGGGATGGCGAGCAGTACTTC	CASSLYRDGEQYF
NA	15	TRBV2	NA	TRBJ1-4	TGTGCCAGCAGTGACCAGCAAGCCTCTAATGAAAAACTGTTTTTT	CASSDQQASNEKLFF
NA	14	TRBV10-3	NA	TRBJ2-1	TGTGCCATCAGTGAGTCGTGGAGGTACGATGAGCAGTTCTTC	CAISESWRYDEQFF
TRBD1	16	TRBV7-8	few	TRBJ2-3	TGTGCCAGCAGCTTAACAGGACAGGGCTACACAGATACGCAGTATTTT	CASSLTGQGYTDTQYF
TRBD2	16	TRBV7-6	few	TRBJ2-1	TGTGCCAGCAGCTTAGAGACTAGCAGAACCTACAATGAGCAGTTCTTC	CASSLETSRTYNEQFF
NA	14	TRBV6-1	few	TRBJ1-1	TGTGCCAGCAGTCAATTACAGATGAACACTGAAGCTTTCTTT	CASSQLQMNTEAFF
NA	12	TRBV20-1	NA	TRBJ2-5	TGCAGTGTTGGGGGGGCCATTGAGACCCAGTACTTC	CSVGGAIETQYF
TRBD2	16	TRBV6-1	NA	TRBJ2-1	TGTGCCAGCAGTCCAGTAGCGGGAGCCGCCTACAATGAGCAGTTCTTC	CASSPVAGAAYNEQFF
TRBD1	15	TRBV12-3/TRBV12-4	NA	TRBJ2-2	TGTGCCAGCAGCCGTAGACAGGGTGATCCCGGGGAGCTGTTTTTT	CASSRRQGDPGELFF
NA	15	TRBV19	few	TRBJ1-5	TGTGCCAGTCTGCCCCGACTGGATAGCAATCAGCCCCAGCATTTT	CASLPRLDSNQPQHF
NA	16	TRBV6-2/TRBV6-3	NA	TRBJ2-1	TGTGCCACCAGTTACGGGGGCCCAAGTGCCCCCCGAGAGCAGTTCTTC	CATSYGGPSAPREQFF
NA	15	TRBV2	few	TRBJ2-1	TGTGCCAGCATGGTAGCGACCATAAAATACAATGAGCAGTTCTTC	CASMVATIKYNEQFF